This entry describes one T cell receptor beta chain. Its specificity is unknown. This record belongs to a study of cytotoxic CD8 clonotypes in ibrutinib-treated CLL. Findings of the study overall: Clonality grew at ibrutinib response; at progression, it decreased back toward baseline.

The repertoire was sequenced with immunoSEQ multiplex PCR; TCRdb's copy has only in-frame clones and lacks some. Here the sample spans approximately 92,000 clones, over 60% being singletons. Per germline, CDR1 GTSNPN and CDR2 SVGIG (reference sequence). The V and J ends lost 4 bases and 2 bases respectively, with 15 bases between them. The CDR3 contains 15 residues. Specimen: PBMCs, collected after 24 months of ibrutinib treatment. The chain uses TRBV30 and TRBJ2-1; D call uncertain. This receptor was identified in a human donor with chronic lymphocytic leukemia. CDR3 sequence: CAWIPTGYPYNEQFF. The CDR3 region has the DNA TGTGCCTGGATCCCGACTGGCTATCCCTACAATGAGCAGTTCTTC. Filled out from reference TRBV30 and TRBJ2-1, the complete variable domain reads SQTIHQWPATLVQPVGSPLSLECTVEGTSNPNLYWYRQAAGRGLQLLFYSVGIGQISSEVPQNLSASRPQDRQFILSSKKLLLSDSGFYLCAWIPTGYPYNEQFFGPGTRLTVL.